Listed below are T cell receptor beta chains from one sample, sequenced in a study of OX40 agonist ivuxolimab in advanced cancers. The assay was immunoSEQ multiplex PCR, and TCRdb's table has in-frame clones only and misses some. The data hold tens of thousands of clones, with roughly 84% observed a single time. This specimen was CD4+ or CD8+ T cells sorted from blood, taken in a trial of the OX40 agonist ivuxolimab. The receptor set was obtained from an adult with an advanced solid tumor such as melanoma, head and neck, liver or kidney cancer. Each CDR3 is given without its conserved first and last residue. The order of the fields is V gene, J gene, D gene, clone size, CDR3 protein. A D gene is named only where the DNA matches it firmly. Not all rows give a size; the values are once, few, many and, for expanded clones, a class.

v_call: TRBV9; j_call: TRBJ2-1; d_call: TRBD2; clone_size: NA; cdr3_aa: ASSFQTSGSHEQF
v_call: TRBV6-4; j_call: TRBJ1-2; d_call: TRBD1; clone_size: NA; cdr3_aa: ASRHGTGESGYT
v_call: TRBV5-1; j_call: TRBJ2-5; d_call: TRBD1; clone_size: NA; cdr3_aa: ASSLARDSRLPETQY
v_call: TRBV29-1; j_call: TRBJ2-7; d_call: TRBD2; clone_size: NA; cdr3_aa: SVSAGIGTSYEQY
v_call: TRBV30; j_call: TRBJ1-3; d_call: NA; clone_size: NA; cdr3_aa: AWTEGISGNTIY
v_call: TRBV4-1; j_call: TRBJ1-2; d_call: NA; clone_size: NA; cdr3_aa: ASSPRRAGTSMDYGYT
v_call: TRBV11-3; j_call: TRBJ2-3; d_call: NA; clone_size: NA; cdr3_aa: ASSFSLGQAQY
v_call: TRBV9; j_call: TRBJ2-7; d_call: NA; clone_size: NA; cdr3_aa: ASSRQSSSYEQY
v_call: TRBV7-2; j_call: TRBJ2-1; d_call: NA; clone_size: NA; cdr3_aa: ASSFQINNEQF
v_call: TRBV30; j_call: TRBJ1-6; d_call: NA; clone_size: NA; cdr3_aa: AWSVVSPLH
v_call: TRBV5-1; j_call: TRBJ1-1; d_call: NA; clone_size: NA; cdr3_aa: ASSRSPGLNTEAF
v_call: TRBV5-1; j_call: TRBJ2-3; d_call: NA; clone_size: NA; cdr3_aa: ASSNGQSTDTQY
v_call: TRBV25-1; j_call: TRBJ1-5; d_call: NA; clone_size: NA; cdr3_aa: ASSAMGQGSNQPQH
v_call: TRBV6-1; j_call: TRBJ1-4; d_call: NA; clone_size: NA; cdr3_aa: ASGWTPTNEKLF
v_call: TRBV7-3; j_call: TRBJ2-3; d_call: TRBD1; clone_size: NA; cdr3_aa: ASSLLGLVQGADTQY
v_call: TRBV7-2; j_call: TRBJ1-2; d_call: NA; clone_size: NA; cdr3_aa: ASSLDGNINYGYT
v_call: TRBV6-1; j_call: TRBJ1-1; d_call: NA; clone_size: once; cdr3_aa: ASSVRWTEAF
v_call: TRBV7-8; j_call: TRBJ1-5; d_call: NA; clone_size: NA; cdr3_aa: ASSLNWGASNQPQH
v_call: TRBV7-9; j_call: TRBJ1-1; d_call: NA; clone_size: NA; cdr3_aa: ASSPPGGRMNTEAF
v_call: TRBV25-1; j_call: TRBJ2-3; d_call: NA; clone_size: NA; cdr3_aa: ASRGSVSTDTQY
v_call: TRBV5-1; j_call: TRBJ1-1; d_call: NA; clone_size: NA; cdr3_aa: ASTGQGYTEAF
v_call: TRBV10-1; j_call: TRBJ2-1; d_call: NA; clone_size: NA; cdr3_aa: ASSSRAGSYNEQF
v_call: TRBV18; j_call: TRBJ2-7; d_call: TRBD1; clone_size: few; cdr3_aa: ASSAGTGQSGSYEQY
v_call: TRBV11-2; j_call: TRBJ2-1; d_call: NA; clone_size: NA; cdr3_aa: ASSLDGGGYNEQF
v_call: TRBV14; j_call: TRBJ2-6; d_call: TRBD1; clone_size: NA; cdr3_aa: ASSRRDRGRLSGANVLT
v_call: TRBV5-1; j_call: TRBJ2-3; d_call: NA; clone_size: NA; cdr3_aa: ASSQQGLDTQY
v_call: TRBV5-1; j_call: TRBJ2-3; d_call: NA; clone_size: NA; cdr3_aa: ASSLSDRSGPDTQY
v_call: TRBV2; j_call: TRBJ2-2; d_call: TRBD1; clone_size: NA; cdr3_aa: ASSWGTGRTGELF
v_call: TRBV5-1; j_call: TRBJ2-2; d_call: NA; clone_size: NA; cdr3_aa: ASNQGGGTGELF
v_call: TRBV2; j_call: TRBJ1-6; d_call: NA; clone_size: NA; cdr3_aa: ASNQDSTPLH
v_call: TRBV28; j_call: TRBJ1-4; d_call: TRBD1; clone_size: NA; cdr3_aa: ASSIPGQGNVELF
v_call: TRBV27; j_call: TRBJ1-4; d_call: NA; clone_size: once; cdr3_aa: ASSLGTSTNEKLF
v_call: TRBV9; j_call: TRBJ2-1; d_call: TRBD2; clone_size: NA; cdr3_aa: ASRAGLAGNYNEQF
v_call: TRBV29-1; j_call: TRBJ1-1; d_call: TRBD1; clone_size: few; cdr3_aa: SVERQGSRGWI
v_call: TRBV7-2; j_call: TRBJ1-5; d_call: NA; clone_size: NA; cdr3_aa: ASSLGGASYQPQH
v_call: TRBV6-6; j_call: TRBJ1-5; d_call: NA; clone_size: NA; cdr3_aa: ASSYEGISPQH
v_call: TRBV5-6; j_call: TRBJ1-2; d_call: TRBD1; clone_size: NA; cdr3_aa: ASSLDRGSNYGYT
v_call: TRBV5-5; j_call: TRBJ1-5; d_call: TRBD1; clone_size: NA; cdr3_aa: ASSFLQGSNQPQH
v_call: TRBV5-1; j_call: TRBJ1-4; d_call: TRBD1; clone_size: NA; cdr3_aa: ASSIIGTGEEKLF
v_call: TRBV4-1; j_call: TRBJ2-7; d_call: TRBD1; clone_size: NA; cdr3_aa: ASSQQGDYEQY
v_call: TRBV5-1; j_call: TRBJ1-6; d_call: NA; clone_size: NA; cdr3_aa: ASSLRGSYNSPLH
v_call: TRBV11-2; j_call: TRBJ2-3; d_call: NA; clone_size: NA; cdr3_aa: ASSFSSAPDTQY
v_call: TRBV7-2; j_call: TRBJ2-4; d_call: TRBD1; clone_size: NA; cdr3_aa: ASSPRTGLAKNIQY
v_call: TRBV11-2; j_call: TRBJ2-5; d_call: TRBD2; clone_size: NA; cdr3_aa: ASSLLGLAGGQETQY
v_call: TRBV15; j_call: TRBJ2-3; d_call: NA; clone_size: NA; cdr3_aa: ATSPNPSRNTQY
v_call: TRBV7-2; j_call: TRBJ2-3; d_call: NA; clone_size: NA; cdr3_aa: ASSGGSSRQARDTQY
v_call: TRBV18; j_call: TRBJ2-3; d_call: NA; clone_size: few; cdr3_aa: ASSPPGDTQY
v_call: TRBV9; j_call: TRBJ1-1; d_call: NA; clone_size: once; cdr3_aa: ASSDQRAGTEAF
v_call: TRBV5-4; j_call: TRBJ2-5; d_call: TRBD1; clone_size: few; cdr3_aa: ASSPRPTGGEETQY
v_call: TRBV5-1; j_call: TRBJ2-3; d_call: NA; clone_size: few; cdr3_aa: ASSFGGLGRRTRGNNTDTQY
v_call: TRBV2; j_call: TRBJ1-1; d_call: NA; clone_size: once; cdr3_aa: ASPRGGVEAF
v_call: TRBV27; j_call: TRBJ2-7; d_call: TRBD1; clone_size: NA; cdr3_aa: ASGRTGENEQY
v_call: TRBV9; j_call: TRBJ1-1; d_call: NA; clone_size: NA; cdr3_aa: ASSPGDIPTEAF
v_call: TRBV6-6; j_call: TRBJ1-3; d_call: TRBD1; clone_size: NA; cdr3_aa: ASSLRQGLGNTIY
v_call: TRBV6-5; j_call: TRBJ2-5; d_call: TRBD2; clone_size: NA; cdr3_aa: ASSPLSGIRETQY
v_call: TRBV14; j_call: TRBJ2-6; d_call: NA; clone_size: NA; cdr3_aa: ASSTLPGATPSSGANVLT
v_call: TRBV28; j_call: TRBJ2-7; d_call: TRBD1; clone_size: NA; cdr3_aa: ASSYPGTGGYEQY
v_call: TRBV7-9; j_call: TRBJ2-4; d_call: NA; clone_size: NA; cdr3_aa: ASSFSGPVAKNIQY
v_call: TRBV7-8; j_call: TRBJ1-5; d_call: NA; clone_size: NA; cdr3_aa: ASSLGTNPAQPQH